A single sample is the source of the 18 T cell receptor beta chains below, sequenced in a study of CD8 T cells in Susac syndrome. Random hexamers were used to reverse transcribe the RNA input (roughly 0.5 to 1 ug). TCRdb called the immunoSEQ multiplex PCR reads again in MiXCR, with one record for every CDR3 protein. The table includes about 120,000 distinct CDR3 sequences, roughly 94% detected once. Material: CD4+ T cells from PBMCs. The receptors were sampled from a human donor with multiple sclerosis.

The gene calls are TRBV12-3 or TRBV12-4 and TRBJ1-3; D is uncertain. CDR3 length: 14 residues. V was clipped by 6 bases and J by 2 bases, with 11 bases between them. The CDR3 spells CASSLLTPGNTIYF. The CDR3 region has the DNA TGTGCCAGCAGCCTCCTTACTCCTGGAAACACCATATATTTT.

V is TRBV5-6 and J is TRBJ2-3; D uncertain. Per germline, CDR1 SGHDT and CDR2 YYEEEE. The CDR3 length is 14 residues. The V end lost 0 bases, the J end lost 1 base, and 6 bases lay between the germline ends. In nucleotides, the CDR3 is TGTGCCAGCAGCTTGGGGCTAGGCACAGATACGCAGTATTTT. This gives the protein CASSLGLGTDTQYF. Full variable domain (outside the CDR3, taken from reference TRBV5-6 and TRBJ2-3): DAGVTQSPTHLIKTRGQQVTLRCSPKSGHDTVSWYQQALGQGPQFIFQYYEEEERQRGNFPDRFSGHQFPNYSSELNVNALLLGDSALYLCASSLGLGTDTQYFGPGTRLTVL.

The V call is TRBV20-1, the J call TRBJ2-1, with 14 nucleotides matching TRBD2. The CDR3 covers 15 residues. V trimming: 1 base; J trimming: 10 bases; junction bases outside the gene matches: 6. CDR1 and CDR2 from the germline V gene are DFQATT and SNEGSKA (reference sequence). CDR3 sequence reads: CSARALTSGRGEQFF. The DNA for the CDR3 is TGCAGTGCTAGAGCCTTGACTAGCGGGAGGGGCGAGCAGTTCTTC.

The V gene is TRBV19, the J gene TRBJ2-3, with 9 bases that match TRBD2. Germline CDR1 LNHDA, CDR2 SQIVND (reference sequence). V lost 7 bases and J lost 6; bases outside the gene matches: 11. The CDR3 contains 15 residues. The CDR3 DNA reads TGTGCCAGTAATTCAGCGGGGGGCGTGATGGATACGCAGTATTTT. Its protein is CASNSAGGVMDTQYF. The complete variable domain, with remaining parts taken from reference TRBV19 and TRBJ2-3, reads DGGITQSPKYLFRKEGQNVTLSCEQNLNHDAMYWYRQDPGQGLRLIYYSQIVNDFQKGDIAEGYSVSREKKESFPLTVTSAQKNPTAFYLCASNSAGGVMDTQYFGPGTRLTVL.

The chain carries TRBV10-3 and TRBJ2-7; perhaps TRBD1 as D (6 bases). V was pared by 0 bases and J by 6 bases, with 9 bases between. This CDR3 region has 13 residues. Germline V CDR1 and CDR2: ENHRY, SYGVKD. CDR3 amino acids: CAISESGRGEQYF. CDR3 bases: TGTGCCATCAGTGAGTCGGGCAGGGGCGAGCAGTACTTC.

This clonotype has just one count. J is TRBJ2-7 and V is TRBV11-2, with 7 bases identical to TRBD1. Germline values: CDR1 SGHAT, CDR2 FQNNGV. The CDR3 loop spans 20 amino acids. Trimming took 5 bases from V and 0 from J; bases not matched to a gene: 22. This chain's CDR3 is CASSLIPGTDRPGSSYEQYF. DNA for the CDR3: TGTGCCAGCAGCCTTATCCCCGGGACAGATCGCCCTGGGAGCTCCTACGAGCAGTACTTC.

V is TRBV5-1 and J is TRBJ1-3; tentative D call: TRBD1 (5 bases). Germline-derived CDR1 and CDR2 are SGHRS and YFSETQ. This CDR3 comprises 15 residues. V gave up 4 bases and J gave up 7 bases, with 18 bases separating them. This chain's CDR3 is CASSSSGTPENTIYF. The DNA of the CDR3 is TGCGCCAGCAGCAGTTCCGGGACGCCAGAGAACACCATATATTTT.

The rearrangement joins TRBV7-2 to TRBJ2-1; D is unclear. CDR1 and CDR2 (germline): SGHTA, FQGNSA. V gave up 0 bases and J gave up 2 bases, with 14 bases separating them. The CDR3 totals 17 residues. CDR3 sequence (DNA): TGTGCCAGCAGCTTAGCGTCAGCCCTCTCTACCTACAATGAGCAGTTCTTC. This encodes CASSLASALSTYNEQFF.

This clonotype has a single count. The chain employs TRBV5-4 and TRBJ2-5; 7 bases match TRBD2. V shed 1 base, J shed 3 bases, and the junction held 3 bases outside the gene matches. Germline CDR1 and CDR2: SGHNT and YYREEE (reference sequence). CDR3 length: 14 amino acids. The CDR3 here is CASSLFAGEETQYF. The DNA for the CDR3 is TGTGCCAGCAGCTTGTTTGCGGGGGAAGAGACCCAGTACTTC.

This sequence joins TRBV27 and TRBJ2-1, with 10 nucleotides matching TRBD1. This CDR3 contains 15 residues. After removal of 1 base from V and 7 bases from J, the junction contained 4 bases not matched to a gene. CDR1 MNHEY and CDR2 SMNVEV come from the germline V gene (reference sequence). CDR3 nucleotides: TGTGCCAGCAGTTTATTGGGACAGGGGCGTAATGAGCAGTTCTTC. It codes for CASSLLGQGRNEQFF.

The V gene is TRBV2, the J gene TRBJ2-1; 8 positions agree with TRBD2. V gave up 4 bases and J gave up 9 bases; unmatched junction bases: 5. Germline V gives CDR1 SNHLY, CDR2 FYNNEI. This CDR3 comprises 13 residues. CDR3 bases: TGTGCCAGCAGTGTGGAGCGGGAGTTTGAGCAGTTCTTC. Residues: CASSVEREFEQFF.

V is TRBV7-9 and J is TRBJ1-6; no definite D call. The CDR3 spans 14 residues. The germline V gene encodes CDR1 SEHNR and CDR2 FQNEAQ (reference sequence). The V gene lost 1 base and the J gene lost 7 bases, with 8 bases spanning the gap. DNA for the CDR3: TGTGCCAGCAGCTTAGAACAGAACAATTCACCCCTCCACTTT. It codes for CASSLEQNNSPLHF.

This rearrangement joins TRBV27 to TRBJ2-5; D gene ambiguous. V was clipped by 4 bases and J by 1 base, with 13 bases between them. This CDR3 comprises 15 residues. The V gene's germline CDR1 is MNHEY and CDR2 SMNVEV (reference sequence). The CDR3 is CASSSLTTGQETQYF. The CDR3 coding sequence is TGTGCCAGCAGTTCACTGACAACCGGCCAAGAGACCCAGTACTTC.

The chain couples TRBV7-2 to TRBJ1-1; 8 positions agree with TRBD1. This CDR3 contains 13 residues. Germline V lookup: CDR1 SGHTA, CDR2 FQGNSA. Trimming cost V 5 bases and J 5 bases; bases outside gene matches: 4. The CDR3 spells CASSLRQGTEAFF. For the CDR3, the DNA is TGTGCCAGCAGCCTTCGACAGGGGACTGAAGCTTTCTTT.

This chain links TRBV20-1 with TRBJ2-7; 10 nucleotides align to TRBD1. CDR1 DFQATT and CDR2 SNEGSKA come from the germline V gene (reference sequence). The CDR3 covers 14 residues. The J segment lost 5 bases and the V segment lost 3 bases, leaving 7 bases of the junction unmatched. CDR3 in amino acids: CSARPGQGPNEQYF. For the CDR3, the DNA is TGCAGTGCTAGGCCGGGACAGGGGCCCAACGAGCAGTACTTC.

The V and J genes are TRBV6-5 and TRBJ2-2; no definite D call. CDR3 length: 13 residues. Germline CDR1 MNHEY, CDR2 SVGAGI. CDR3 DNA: TGTGCTTCAGCAGGAACGAACACCGGGGAGCTGTTTTTT. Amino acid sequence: CASAGTNTGELFF.

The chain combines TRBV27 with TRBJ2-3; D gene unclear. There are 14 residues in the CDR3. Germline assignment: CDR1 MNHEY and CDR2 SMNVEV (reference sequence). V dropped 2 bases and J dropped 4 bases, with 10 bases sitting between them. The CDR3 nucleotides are TGTGCCAGCAGTTTAGAAGGGCGCCCAGATACGCAGTATTTT. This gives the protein CASSLEGRPDTQYF.

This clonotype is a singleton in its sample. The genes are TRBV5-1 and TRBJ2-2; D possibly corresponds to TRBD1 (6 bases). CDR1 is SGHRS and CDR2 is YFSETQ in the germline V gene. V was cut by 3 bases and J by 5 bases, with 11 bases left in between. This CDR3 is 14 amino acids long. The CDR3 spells CASSSYRDTGELFF. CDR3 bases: TGCGCCAGCAGCTCGTACAGGGATACCGGGGAGCTGTTTTTT. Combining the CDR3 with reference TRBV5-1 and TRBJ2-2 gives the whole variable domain KAGVTQTPRYLIKTRGQQVTLSCSPISGHRSVSWYQQTPGQGLQFLFEYFSETQRNKGNFPGRFSGRQFSNSRSEMNVSTLELGDSALYLCASSSYRDTGELFFGEGSRLTVL.